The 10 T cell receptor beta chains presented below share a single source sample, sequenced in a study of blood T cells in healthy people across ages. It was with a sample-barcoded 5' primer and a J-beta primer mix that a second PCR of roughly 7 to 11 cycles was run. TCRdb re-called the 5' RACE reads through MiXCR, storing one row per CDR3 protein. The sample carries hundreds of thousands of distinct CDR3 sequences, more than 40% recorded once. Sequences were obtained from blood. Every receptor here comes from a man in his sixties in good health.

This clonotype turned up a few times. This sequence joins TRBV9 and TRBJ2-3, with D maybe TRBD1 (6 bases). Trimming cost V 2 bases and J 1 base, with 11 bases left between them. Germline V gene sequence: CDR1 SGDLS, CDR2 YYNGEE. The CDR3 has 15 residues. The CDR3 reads CASSVSPGGTDTQYF. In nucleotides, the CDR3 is TGTGCCAGCAGCGTTAGCCCAGGGGGCACAGATACGCAGTATTTT.

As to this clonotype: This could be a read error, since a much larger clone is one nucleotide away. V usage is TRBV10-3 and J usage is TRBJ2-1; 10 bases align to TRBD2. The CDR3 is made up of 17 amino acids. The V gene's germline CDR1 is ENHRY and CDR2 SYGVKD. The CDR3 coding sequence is TGTGCCATCGGTGAGTCGTTTCTAGCGGGGGCGAACAATGAGCAGTTCTTC. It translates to CAIGESFLAGANNEQFF.

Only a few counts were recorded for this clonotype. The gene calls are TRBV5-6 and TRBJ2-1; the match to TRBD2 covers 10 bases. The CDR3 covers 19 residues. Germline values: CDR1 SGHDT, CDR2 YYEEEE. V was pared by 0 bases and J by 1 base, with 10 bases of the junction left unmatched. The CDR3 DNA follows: TGTGCCAGCAGCTTGGTTGGCAGTACTAGCGGGGTTTCCTACAATGAGCAGTTCTTC. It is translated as CASSLVGSTSGVSYNEQFF.

In nucleotides, the CDR3 is TGCAGTGCTATTTCCCGGGGGGCCGGCTACGAGCAGTACTTC. Translated, it gives CSAISRGAGYEQYF. The gene calls are TRBV20-1 and TRBJ2-7, with D tentatively TRBD2 (7 bases). V dropped 4 bases and J dropped 3 bases, with 16 bases sitting between them. The CDR3 spans 14 residues. Germline V lookup: CDR1 DFQATT, CDR2 SNEGSKA (reference sequence).

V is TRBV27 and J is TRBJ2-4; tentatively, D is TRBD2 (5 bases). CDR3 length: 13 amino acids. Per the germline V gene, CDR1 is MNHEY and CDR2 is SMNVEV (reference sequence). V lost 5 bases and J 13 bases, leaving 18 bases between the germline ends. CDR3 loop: CASSAGTTYVQYF. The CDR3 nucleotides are TGTGCCAGCAGTGCGGGTACCACCTACGTGCAGTACTTC.

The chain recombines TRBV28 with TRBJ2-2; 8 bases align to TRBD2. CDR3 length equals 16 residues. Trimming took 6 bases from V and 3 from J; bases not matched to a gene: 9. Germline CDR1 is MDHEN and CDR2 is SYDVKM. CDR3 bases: TGTGCCAGCAGAACCCCCCGGGGGGGCTACACCGGGGAGCTGTTTTTT. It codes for CASRTPRGGYTGELFF. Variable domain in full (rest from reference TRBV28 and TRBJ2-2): DVKVTQSSRYLVKRTGEKVFLECVQDMDHENMFWYRQDPGLGLRLIYFSYDVKMKEKGDIPEGYSVSREKKERFSLILESASTNQTSMYLCASRTPRGGYTGELFFGEGSRLTVL.

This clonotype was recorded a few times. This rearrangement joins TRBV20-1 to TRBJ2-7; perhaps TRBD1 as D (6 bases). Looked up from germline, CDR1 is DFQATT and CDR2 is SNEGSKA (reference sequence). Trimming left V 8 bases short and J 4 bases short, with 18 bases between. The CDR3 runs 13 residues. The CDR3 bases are TGCAGTAATGAAGGGACACTGTTGTACGAGCAGTACTTC. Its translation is CSNEGTLLYEQYF.

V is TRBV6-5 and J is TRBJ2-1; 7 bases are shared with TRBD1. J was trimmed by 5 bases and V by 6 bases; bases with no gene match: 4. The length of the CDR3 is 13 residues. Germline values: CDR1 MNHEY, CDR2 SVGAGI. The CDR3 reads CASRRGLNNEQFF. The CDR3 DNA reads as TGTGCCAGCAGGAGGGGGCTTAACAATGAGCAGTTCTTC.

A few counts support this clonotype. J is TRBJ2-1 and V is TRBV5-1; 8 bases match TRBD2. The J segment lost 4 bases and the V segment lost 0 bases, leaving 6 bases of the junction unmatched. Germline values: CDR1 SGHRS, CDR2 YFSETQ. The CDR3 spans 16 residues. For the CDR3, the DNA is TGCGCCAGCAGCTTGGCCGGGGGGGTGAAGTACAATGAGCAGTTCTTC. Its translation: CASSLAGGVKYNEQFF.

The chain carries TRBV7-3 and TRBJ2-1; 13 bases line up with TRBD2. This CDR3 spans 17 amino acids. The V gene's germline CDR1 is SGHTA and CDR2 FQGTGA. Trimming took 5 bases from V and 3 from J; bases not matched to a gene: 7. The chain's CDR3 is CASSQDGTSGVYNEQFF. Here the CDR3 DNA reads TGTGCCAGCAGCCAGGATGGGACTAGCGGGGTCTACAATGAGCAGTTCTTC.